Below are 21 T cell receptor beta chains sequenced from a single sample in a study of cytomegalovirus exposure and HLA in healthy donors. PCR used 60 Vbeta primers and 13 Jbeta primers. TCRdb keeps only in-frame clones here, not all; method: immunoSEQ multiplex PCR. This sample has 150,000 to 200,000 clones, with about four fifths found just once. The sample comprised PBMCs. The origin of the receptors is a young man in good health and CMV-seronegative.

This clone was seen once. The genes are TRBV28 and TRBJ2-5, with a possible D match to TRBD1 (6 bases). The last part of the DNA fits TRBJ2-7 better; the J call may be wrong. CDR3 size: 15 residues. In germline, CDR1 is MDHEN, CDR2 SYDVKM. The CDR3 spells CASSPRQAFRYEQYF. For the CDR3, the DNA is TGTGCCAGCAGTCCCCGACAGGCCTTTCGCTACGAGCAGTACTTC.

The chain joins TRBV4-1 to TRBJ1-2, with D tentatively TRBD1 (6 bases). CDR1 and CDR2 (germline): MGHRA, YSYEKL. The ends were cut back, 3 bases at V and 3 bases at J, with 17 bases in the middle. This CDR3 contains 16 residues. The CDR3 DNA sequence: TGCGCCAGCAGCCACCCGGGACAACGCATACACTATGGCTACACCTTC. The encoded protein is CASSHPGQRIHYGYTF.

The CDR3 protein is CASSLGTGSNYGYTF. CDR3 DNA sequence: TGTGCCAGCAGCCTGGGGACAGGGTCCAACTATGGCTACACCTTC. The chain links TRBV7-6 to TRBJ1-2; 9 bases align to TRBD1. Per germline, CDR1 SGHVS and CDR2 FNYEAQ. The CDR3 is made up of 15 amino acids. V dropped 5 bases and J dropped 2; count of bases not matched to a gene: 6.

The V call is TRBV5-1, the J call TRBJ1-5; 7 nucleotides align to TRBD1. Trimming cost V 1 base and J 3 bases; bases outside gene matches: 16. The CDR3 totals 19 residues. Germline CDR1 is SGHRS and CDR2 is YFSETQ. This CDR3 is CASSLSPGQPNFNNQPQHF. Written as DNA, the CDR3 is TGCGCCAGCAGCTTGTCACCGGGACAGCCTAATTTCAACAATCAGCCCCAGCATTTT.

The chain uses TRBV7-6 and TRBJ2-1, with 9 positions matching TRBD2. This CDR3 region has 16 residues. Trimming cost V 3 bases and J 6 bases; bases outside gene matches: 9. The germline gives CDR1 SGHVS, CDR2 FNYEAQ. CDR3 amino acids: CASSFLAAGGRNEQFF. The CDR3 region has the DNA TGTGCCAGCAGCTTTCTAGCAGCGGGAGGACGCAATGAGCAGTTCTTC.

This rearrangement joins TRBV29-1 to TRBJ1-1; perhaps TRBD1 as D (5 bases). The V gene lost 2 bases and the J gene lost 4 bases, with 14 bases spanning the gap. This CDR3 has 14 residues. In germline, CDR1 is SQVTM, CDR2 ANQGSEA. CDR3 sequence reads: CSVERGSGSTEAFF. The CDR3 coding sequence is TGCAGCGTTGAACGGGGGAGTGGGAGCACTGAAGCTTTCTTT.

The chain has TRBV7-6 and TRBJ1-2; D not certain. Trimming took 2 bases from V and 8 from J, leaving 12 bases between them. CDR1 and CDR2 (germline): SGHVS, FNYEAQ. The CDR3 spans 13 residues. The CDR3, as DNA: TGTGCCAGCAGCTTAATCGGGAAGGAAGGCTACACCTTC. Protein: CASSLIGKEGYTF.

This clone turned up a few times. This chain connects TRBV5-6 to TRBJ2-1; 10 nucleotides line up with TRBD2. The CDR3 extends over 16 amino acids. J was trimmed by 6 bases and V by 9 bases; bases with no gene match: 15. From germline, CDR1 is SGHDT and CDR2 YYEEEE. The CDR3 DNA is TGTGCCACCCGTAGCGGGAGGAGCCCGTCGGGCAATGAGCAGTTCTTC. Its protein product is CATRSGRSPSGNEQFF.

This clone has only one observation. The gene calls are TRBV28 and TRBJ2-5; D unresolved. The length of the CDR3 is 14 residues. Trimming removed 3 bases from V and 7 bases from J, with 15 bases in between. CDR1 and CDR2 (germline): MDHEN, SYDVKM. DNA for the CDR3: TGTGCCAGCAGTTTTAGCCTCCGGGTAGGGACCCAGTACTTC. Amino acids: CASSFSLRVGTQYF.

This clone was picked up one time. This sequence joins TRBV28 and TRBJ1-1; D is unresolved. Germline CDR1 and CDR2: MDHEN and SYDVKM. The CDR3 runs 12 residues. V dropped 5 bases and J dropped 5 bases, with 9 bases sitting between them. The CDR3 DNA follows: TGTGCCAGCAGTCGTTTCGGTACTGAAGCTTTCTTT. This sequence encodes CASSRFGTEAFF.

The rearrangement joins TRBV19 to TRBJ2-6; the D is unclear. CDR3 length: 14 residues. Germline V gene data show CDR1 as LNHDA and CDR2 as SQIVND (reference sequence). Trimming removed 2 bases from V and 1 base from J, with 3 bases in between. CDR3 nucleotide sequence: TGTGCCAGTAGTATATCTTCTGGGGCCAACGTCCTGACTTTC. Its protein is CASSISSGANVLTF.

A single count supports this clone. The chain recombines TRBV27 with TRBJ2-2; TRBD1 matches at 10 bases. This CDR3 has 15 amino acids. Germline assignment: CDR1 MNHEY and CDR2 SMNVEV (reference sequence). Unmatched junction bases numbered 5, after V lost 6 bases and J lost 4 bases. CDR3 protein: CASRWTGGITGELFF. The CDR3 nucleotides read TGTGCCAGCAGGTGGACAGGGGGAATCACCGGGGAGCTGTTTTTT.

The V and J genes are TRBV4-1 and TRBJ2-4; the D gene is possibly TRBD1 (6 bases). Deletions cut 1 base from V and 0 bases from J, with 7 bases between. The CDR3 covers 15 residues. Germline CDR1 reads MGHRA; CDR2 reads YSYEKL. The CDR3 is CASSQAGAAKNIQYF. For the CDR3, the DNA is TGCGCCAGCAGCCAAGCAGGGGCAGCCAAAAACATTCAGTACTTC.

The CDR3 here is CASSRTGDPGNTIYF. The CDR3, as DNA: TGTGCCAGCAGCAGAACAGGGGACCCTGGAAACACCATATATTTT. This chain uses TRBV28 with TRBJ1-3, with TRBD1 matching over 7 bases. V shed 6 bases and J 2 bases; nucleotides not matched to a gene: 7. Germline-derived CDR1 and CDR2 are MDHEN and SYDVKM. This CDR3 comprises 15 residues. The full variable domain, in which reference TRBV28 and TRBJ1-3 provide the parts outside the CDR3, is DVKVTQSSRYLVKRTGEKVFLECVQDMDHENMFWYRQDPGLGLRLIYFSYDVKMKEKGDIPEGYSVSREKKERFSLILESASTNQTSMYLCASSRTGDPGNTIYFGEGSWLTVV.

The chain joins TRBV5-1 to TRBJ2-1; TRBD2 matches 12 bases. The CDR3 covers 13 residues. Germline CDR1 reads SGHRS; CDR2 reads YFSETQ. J was trimmed by 9 bases and V by 4 bases; bases with no gene match: 2. The CDR3 DNA follows: TGCGCCAGCAGCGCGGGACTAGCGGGTGAGCAGTTCTTC. Translating gives CASSAGLAGEQFF.

V gene TRBV5-1 combines with J gene TRBJ2-7, with unresolved D. CDR3 length: 13 residues. V lost 0 bases to trimming and J lost 2 bases, with 6 bases between them. Germline CDR1 and CDR2: SGHRS and YFSETQ. The CDR3: CASSLDSTYEQYF. The CDR3 region has the DNA TGCGCCAGCAGCTTGGACAGCACCTACGAGCAGTACTTC. The whole variable domain, remainder taken from reference TRBV5-1 and TRBJ2-7, is KAGVTQTPRYLIKTRGQQVTLSCSPISGHRSVSWYQQTPGQGLQFLFEYFSETQRNKGNFPGRFSGRQFSNSRSEMNVSTLELGDSALYLCASSLDSTYEQYFGPGTRLTVT.

The chain employs TRBV6-5 and TRBJ1-1; no clear D. The CDR3 covers 15 residues. CDR1 is MNHEY, CDR2 SVGAGI, per germline. The V end was cut by 6 bases, the J end by 3 bases, with 17 bases between. This CDR3 reads CASSALGKEHTEAFF. The CDR3 region has the DNA TGTGCCAGCAGCGCTCTCGGGAAGGAGCACACTGAAGCTTTCTTT.

This clone was detected only once. The chain couples TRBV7-6 to TRBJ2-1, with TRBD1 as a possible D gene (5 bases). The CDR3 extends over 16 amino acids. CDR1 SGHVS and CDR2 FNYEAQ come from the germline V gene. V was trimmed by 5 bases and J by 1 base, leaving 15 bases between them. The CDR3 is CASSPSSRVSYNEQFF. The DNA for the CDR3 is TGTGCCAGCAGCCCTAGTAGCAGGGTGTCCTACAATGAGCAGTTCTTC.

V and J are TRBV9 and TRBJ2-1, with 8 positions matching TRBD2. V lost 0 bases and J lost 5; bases outside the gene matches: 4. Germline V lookup: CDR1 SGDLS, CDR2 YYNGEE. The CDR3 loop spans 15 amino acids. CDR3 nucleotide sequence: TGTGCCAGCAGCGTAGGGACTAGCTTCCACAATGAGCAGTTCTTC. Protein: CASSVGTSFHNEQFF.

A single count supports this clone. The rearrangement uses TRBV7-9 and TRBJ2-1; TRBD2 aligns across 7 bases. Germline CDR1 is SEHNR and CDR2 is FQNEAQ (reference sequence). This CDR3 has 13 amino acids. The junction had 1 base not matched to a gene; V was cut back by 0 bases and J by 8 bases. Here the CDR3 reads CASSLAAGDEQFF. DNA for the CDR3: TGTGCCAGCAGCTTAGCCGCGGGGGATGAGCAGTTCTTC.

The chain recombines TRBV6-5 with TRBJ1-2; D gene uncertain. CDR3 size: 14 residues. CDR1 MNHEY and CDR2 SVGAGI come from the germline V gene. V lost 0 bases to trimming and J lost 7 bases, with 12 bases between them. CDR3 nucleotides: TGTGCCAGCAGTTACTCGATCTCGGGAAGTGGCTACACCTTC. This sequence encodes CASSYSISGSGYTF.